Presented here are 5 T cell receptor beta chains from one specimen sequenced in a study (dated by TCRdb to the mid-2010s). Library creation used RT-PCR. The listed sequencing device is Illumina MiSeq. The raw public data were reprocessed by TCRdb itself: fastp quality trimming at Q25, MiXCR clonotype calling, in-frame beta chains only. Each entry merges the rows of one CDR3 protein and shows their most common DNA and genes. The sample records about 700,000 distinct CDR3 sequences, 14% of which are singletons. The leading ten clones occupy roughly 3.6% of the sample. The specimen sequenced was memory CD4+ T cells from blood. The receptors shown here come from a female donor in good health, serving as a healthy control.

This clonotype was recorded many times. This chain links TRBV7-7 with TRBJ2-2, with no clear D. Trimming stripped 1 base from V and 2 bases from J, with 8 bases between. The CDR3 spans 15 residues. The germline CDR1 and CDR2 sequences are SSHAT and FNYEAQ (reference sequence). The CDR3 reads CASSLGFGNTGELFF. The CDR3 nucleotides are TGTGCCAGCAGCTTAGGGTTTGGAAACACCGGGGAGCTGTTTTTT.

This clonotype was seen a few times. J is TRBJ1-1 and V is TRBV7-9; D ambiguous. Germline assignment: CDR1 SEHNR and CDR2 FQNEAQ (reference sequence). This CDR3 is built from 14 residues. V was clipped by 5 bases and J by 2 bases, with 12 bases between them. The CDR3 loop reads CASSTHGVNTEAFF. CDR3 DNA sequence: TGTGCCAGCAGCACCCATGGGGTTAACACTGAAGCTTTCTTT.

This clonotype was picked up many times. This chain joins TRBV29-1 and TRBJ2-1, with D possibly matching TRBD2 (6 bases). The V end was cut by 6 bases, the J end by 6 bases, with 18 bases between. Germline V gene lookup returns CDR1 SQVTM and CDR2 ANQGSEA. The CDR3 has 14 amino acids. The CDR3 loop reads CSVVPGWDSNEQFF. CDR3 nucleotide sequence: TGCAGCGTGGTGCCGGGTTGGGACTCCAATGAGCAGTTCTTC.

This rearrangement joins TRBV28 to TRBJ1-2, with D tentatively TRBD1 (6 bases). V shed 6 bases and J shed 0 bases, with 8 bases lying between them. Germline loops: CDR1 MDHEN, CDR2 SYDVKM. This CDR3 has 13 residues. The DNA for the CDR3 is TGTGCCAGCAGAACAGGGTCTAACTATGGCTACACCTTC. Its translation: CASRTGSNYGYTF.

In this sample, this clonotype turned up a few times. CDR3 loop: CASKENGQTLTGELFF. The CDR3 nucleotides are TGTGCCAGCAAAGAAAACGGACAGACATTGACCGGGGAGCTGTTTTTT. V usage is TRBV6-4 and J usage is TRBJ2-2; tentative D call: TRBD1 (6 bases). The germline CDR1 and CDR2 sequences are MRHNA and SNTAGT. Trimming shortened V by 7 bases and J by 5 bases, and 20 bases separated the two germline ends. This CDR3 is 16 amino acids long.